Below, 10 T cell receptor beta chains from the same sample are listed, as sequenced in a study of MAIT cells during Salmonella Paratyphi A infection. These receptors' targets are unknown. TCRdb re-called the 5' RACE reads through MiXCR, storing one row per CDR3 protein. This sample has about a thousand distinct CDR3 sequences, with 20% to 25% found just once. Documented time point: before S. Paratyphi A challenge (baseline). MAIT cells were sorted by flow cytometry as Valpha7.2+ CD161+ T cells. General study findings and limits: MAIT TRBV usage was oligoclonal, favouring TRBV20 and TRBV6.

Here the sequenced sample was MAIT cells from blood, taken at the first sampling point of the challenge study. The receptors shown here come from a person aged 18-69 years who was deliberately infected with Salmonella Paratyphi A in a paratyphoid fever challenge study.

The genes are TRBV7-6 and TRBJ2-3; 8 bases map to TRBD1. Germline-derived CDR1 and CDR2 are SGHVS and FNYEAQ. This CDR3 spans 16 amino acids. The trim removed 5 bases at V and 3 bases at J, leaving 10 bases unmatched. This CDR3 reads CASSPSDRGWTDTQYF. The CDR3 nucleotides are TGTGCCAGCAGCCCCTCCGACAGGGGTTGGACAGATACGCAGTATTTT. The complete variable domain, with remaining parts taken from reference TRBV7-6 and TRBJ2-3, reads GAGVSQSPRYKVTKRGQDVALRCDPISGHVSLYWYRQALGQGPEFLTYFNYEAQQDKSGLPNDRFSAERPEGSISTLTIQRTEQRDSAMYRCASSPSDRGWTDTQYFGPGTRLTVL.

Relative to its sample, this clonotype is medium-sized. The rearrangement joins TRBV15 to TRBJ2-6, with a tentative D call TRBD2 (6 bases). CDR3 length: 16 residues. Germline V gene lookup returns CDR1 LNHNV and CDR2 YYDKDF (reference sequence). Trimming pared 5 bases from V and 1 base from J, leaving 12 bases between. The CDR3 sequence is CATSGLRGSGANVLTF. The CDR3 DNA sequence: TGTGCCACCAGCGGGCTTCGGGGGTCTGGGGCCAACGTCCTGACTTTC.

By share of the sample, this clonotype is medium-sized. The chain links TRBV20-1 to TRBJ2-3, with 11 nucleotides matching TRBD2. The CDR3 is 16 residues long. Germline V gene sequence: CDR1 DFQATT, CDR2 SNEGSKA (reference sequence). V lost 0 bases, J lost 2 bases, and 4 bases stayed unmatched. In DNA form, the CDR3 reads TGCAGTGCTAGAGATCTACTAGCGGGGGTCACAGATACGCAGTATTTT. This sequence encodes CSARDLLAGVTDTQYF.

CDR3 DNA: TGTGCCAGCAGCCAAGATGGCCAGGGCTCACCCCTCCACTTT. This encodes CASSQDGQGSPLHF. The V call is TRBV3-2, the J call TRBJ1-6; TRBD1 reflects the table's D call only, with no check against the DNA. TRBV3-2 is a pseudogene locus. The CDR3 has 14 amino acids.

This clonotype was found once. A read error may be the cause here, since a much bigger clone is one base away. The rearrangement links TRBV20-1 to TRBJ2-1; TRBD2 matches 10 bases. J lost 7 bases, V lost 3 bases, and 3 bases had no gene match. The CDR3 contains 13 residues. Germline CDR1 DFQATT, CDR2 SNEGSKA (reference sequence). CDR3 residues: CSARGLARNEQFF. The CDR3 region has the DNA TGCAGTGCTAGGGGACTAGCGAGGAATGAGCAGTTCTTC.

This chain links TRBV6-4 with TRBJ2-2; D might be TRBD1 (5 bases). This CDR3 is 13 amino acids long. Germline V gene lookup returns CDR1 MRHNA and CDR2 SNTAGT. Trimming cost V 4 bases and J 2 bases, with 5 bases left between them. The CDR3 DNA is TGTGCCAGCAGTGGGACAAACACCGGGGAGCTGTTTTTT. It specifies CASSGTNTGELFF.

This sequence joins TRBV29-1 and TRBJ1-6; no clear D. V was trimmed by 4 bases and J by 9 bases, leaving 10 bases between them. The CDR3 totals 12 residues. CDR1 is SQVTM, CDR2 ANQGSEA, per germline. CDR3 in DNA: TGCAGCGTTGGTACAGAAAGTTCACCCCTCCACTTT. Residues: CSVGTESSPLHF.

This clonotype appeared a few times. The chain uses TRBV20-1 and TRBJ2-7, with D perhaps assigned TRBD1 or TRBD2 (6 bases each). The CDR3 extends over 11 amino acids. V was shortened by 7 bases and J by 4 bases, with 11 bases between the two germline ends. Germline V gene data show CDR1 as DFQATT and CDR2 as SNEGSKA (reference sequence). CDR3 protein: CSVIGGYEQYF. The CDR3, as DNA: TGCAGTGTTATAGGGGGGTACGAGCAGTACTTC.

This clonotype is medium-sized. V and J are TRBV6-5 and TRBJ2-6; TRBD2 matches at 9 bases. In germline, CDR1 is MNHEY, CDR2 SVGAGI. This CDR3 is built from 17 residues. V trimming: 2 bases; J trimming: 0 bases; junction bases outside the gene matches: 2. The CDR3 is CASSYGTSSSGANVLTF. CDR3 sequence (DNA): TGTGCCAGCAGTTACGGGACTAGCAGCTCTGGGGCCAACGTCCTGACTTTC.

Judged by abundance, this clonotype is medium-sized. V and J are TRBV12-3 or TRBV12-4 and TRBJ1-3; D not certain. The V end lost 3 bases, the J end lost 3 bases, and 3 bases lay between the germline ends. The CDR3 runs to 12 residues. The CDR3 DNA is TGTGCCAGCAGTTTGGGTGGAAACACCATATATTTT. Translated, it gives CASSLGGNTIYF.